Shown below are 16 T cell receptor beta chains from a single sample sequenced in a study of T cells in Graves' hyperthyroidism and ophthalmopathy. RNA transcripts provided the source from which TCR beta CDR3 regions were amplified. The TCR CDR3 first-round RT-PCR relied on the HTBI primer set. Each CDR3 protein is one row after TCRdb ran MiXCR on the multiplex PCR reads. Altogether roughly 580,000 distinct CDR3 sequences are present, under 60% being singletons, with the ten largest covering 8.2%. Specimen: peripheral blood or thyroid tissue (not recorded which). The receptors stem from a woman younger than 30 with Graves' hyperthyroidism.

V usage is TRBV20-1 and J usage is TRBJ2-3, with D unclear. CDR3 size: 13 residues. The germline V and J ends were trimmed by 5 bases and 4 bases, with 13 bases remaining between them. Per germline, CDR1 DFQATT and CDR2 SNEGSKA (reference sequence). CDR3 bases: TGCAGTGCTCGGGCTGGTAGTGCAGATACGCAGTATTTT. Amino acids: CSARAGSADTQYF.

A few counts support this clonotype. V is TRBV2 and J is TRBJ1-6; TRBD1 agrees at 9 bases. The CDR3 loop spans 14 amino acids. Trimming removed 5 bases from V and 9 bases from J; junction bases left unmatched: 5. CDR1 and CDR2 from the germline V gene are SNHLY and FYNNEI. CDR3 sequence: CASSPGTGSSPLHF. The CDR3 bases are TGTGCCAGCAGTCCCGGGACAGGGAGTTCACCCCTCCACTTT.

V is TRBV10-2 and J is TRBJ2-7; 7 bases line up with TRBD2. V lost 11 bases, J lost 0 bases, and 19 bases stayed unmatched. The germline gives CDR1 WSHSY, CDR2 SAAADI. The CDR3 covers 17 residues. The CDR3, as DNA: TGCGCCGCCCAAGGGTCAAAATCTAGCGGTTACTCCTACGAGCAGTACTTC. This sequence encodes CAAQGSKSSGYSYEQYF.

The chain links TRBV7-9 to TRBJ2-7, with TRBD2 matching 7 bases. Germline V gene lookup returns CDR1 SEHNR and CDR2 FQNEAQ (reference sequence). The CDR3 has 18 amino acids. V lost 0 bases to trimming and J lost 4 bases; unmatched junction nucleotides: 15. This chain's CDR3 is CASSLAPLLAEGAYEQYF. The CDR3 DNA reads as TGTGCCAGCAGCTTAGCGCCTCTGCTAGCGGAAGGCGCTTACGAGCAGTACTTC. The full variable domain, completed using reference TRBV7-9 and TRBJ2-7, is DTGVSQNPRHKITKRGQNVTFRCDPISEHNRLYWYRQTLGQGPEFLTYFQNEAQLEKSRLLSDRFSAERPKGSFSTLEIQRTEQGDSAMYLCASSLAPLLAEGAYEQYFGPGTRLTVT.

On this clonotype: This could be a read error, since a much larger clone is one nucleotide away. J is TRBJ1-5 and V is TRBV15; D is uncertain. Germline assignment: CDR1 LNHNV and CDR2 YYDKDF (reference sequence). V shed 11 bases and J shed 2 bases, with 19 bases lying between them. This CDR3 is built from 15 residues. CDR3 sequence: CAPGAESKCNQPQHF. The CDR3, as DNA: TGTGCCCCGGGCGCAGAATCTAAATGCAATCAGCCCCAGCATTTT. The complete variable domain, with remaining parts taken from reference TRBV15 and TRBJ1-5, reads DAMVIQNPRYQVTQFGKPVTLSCSQTLNHNVMYWYQQKSSQAPKLLFHYYDKDFNNEADTPDNFQSRRPNTSFCFLDIRSPGLGDTAMYLCAPGAESKCNQPQHFGDGTRLSIL.

V usage is TRBV9 and J usage is TRBJ2-2; D is uncertain. Trimming removed 2 bases from V and 9 bases from J, with 5 bases in between. CDR3 size: 11 residues. CDR1 is SGDLS and CDR2 is YYNGEE in the germline V gene. In nucleotides, the CDR3 is TGTGCCAGCAGCGTTATGTGGGAGCTGTTTTTT. Its translation: CASSVMWELFF.

A word on this clonotype: This may be a read error: a much more frequent sequence differs by one nucleotide. V is TRBV6-1 and J is TRBJ2-7; 10 bases align to TRBD2. The germline V gene has CDR1 MNHNS and CDR2 SASEGT. This CDR3 is 15 amino acids long. The CDR3 bases are TGTGCCATCAGTGAAGCCGGGACTAGCGTATCCGAGCAGTACTTC. It yields the protein CAISEAGTSVSEQYF.

The chain is built from TRBV25-1 and TRBJ1-2; D gene uncertain. The CDR3 has 14 residues. CDR1 and CDR2 from the germline V gene are MGHDK and SYGVNS. V lost 6 bases and J lost 1, with 12 bases in between. In nucleotides, the CDR3 is TGTGCCAGCAGCGACTCTGACCTTAACTATGGCTACACCTTC. Encoded protein: CASSDSDLNYGYTF.

The CDR3 spells CASTAGELFF. For the CDR3, the DNA is TGTGCCAGCACCGCCGGGGAGCTGTTTTTT. The chain employs TRBV7-9 and TRBJ2-2; D is ambiguous. Per the germline V gene, CDR1 is SEHNR and CDR2 is FQNEAQ (reference sequence). The V end was cut by 7 bases, the J end by 6 bases, with 3 bases between. This CDR3 spans 10 amino acids.

In this sample, this clonotype turned up many times. This chain connects TRBV10-3 to TRBJ1-2; TRBD1 matches at 9 bases. This CDR3 region has 12 residues. Germline CDR1 is ENHRY and CDR2 is SYGVKD. With 7 bases clipped from V and 8 bases from J, the junction kept 5 bases outside the gene matches. CDR3 amino acids: CAINGQGRGYTF. CDR3 in DNA: TGTGCCATCAATGGACAGGGGAGAGGCTACACCTTC.

This chain's CDR3 is CASSVAGDPINSPLHF. In DNA, the CDR3 is TGTGCCAGCAGCGTAGCAGGAGATCCCATAAATTCACCCCTCCACTTT. The J gene is TRBJ1-6, the V gene TRBV9; D uncertain. The CDR3 extends over 16 amino acids. In germline, CDR1 is SGDLS, CDR2 YYNGEE. V lost 0 bases, J lost 7 bases, and 14 bases lay in between.

The chain uses TRBV25-1 and TRBJ1-2; 7 bases match TRBD1. Germline trimming cut 4 bases from V and 4 bases from J; bases unmatched to any gene: 9. CDR1 MGHDK and CDR2 SYGVNS come from the germline V gene. The CDR3 extends over 15 amino acids. CDR3 in DNA: TGTGCCAGCAGTGCCATGACAGGGTATCCCTATGGCTACACCTTC. It specifies CASSAMTGYPYGYTF.

J is TRBJ2-5 and V is TRBV7-9; TRBD1 agrees at 7 bases. This CDR3 is built from 15 residues. Looked up from germline, CDR1 is SEHNR and CDR2 is FQNEAQ (reference sequence). V shed 1 base and J 2 bases; nucleotides not matched to a gene: 4. The CDR3 DNA reads as TGTGCCAGCAGCTTAGTAAACAGGGGTCAAGAGACCCAGTACTTC. It specifies CASSLVNRGQETQYF.

In the case of this clonotype: Germline and junction disagree at one end, which may indicate a read error. The DNA for the CDR3 is TGTGCCACCAGTGAGTCGGGTATTTCAGAGACCCAGTGCTTC. Protein: CATSESGISETQCF. The chain couples TRBV10-3 to TRBJ2-5; no reliable D call. Looked up from germline, CDR1 is ENHRY and CDR2 is SYGVKD. The CDR3 loop spans 14 amino acids.

Ten or more counts support this clonotype. CDR3 nucleotides: TGTGCCAGCAGCCCCGGTTTACTAACCTACGAGCAGTACTTC. Translated, it gives CASSPGLLTYEQYF. The V and J genes are TRBV7-6 and TRBJ2-7; no definite D call. The CDR3 has 14 residues. Germline values: CDR1 SGHVS, CDR2 FNYEAQ. V gave up 5 bases and J gave up 2 bases, with 13 bases separating them.

This chain joins TRBV29-1 and TRBJ2-2, with D maybe TRBD2 (5 bases). V lost 6 bases and J 5 bases, leaving 10 bases between the germline ends. The CDR3 is 12 residues long. Per the germline V gene, CDR1 is SQVTM and CDR2 is ANQGSEA. The CDR3 loop reads CSVGAETGELFF. DNA for the CDR3: TGCAGCGTGGGAGCCGAAACCGGGGAGCTGTTTTTT.